This TCR beta chain was captured by sequencing in a study of T-cell memory formation after mild COVID-19. This clonotype has a count of ten or more. From the 5' RACE reads, TCRdb called clonotypes with MiXCR, one entry per CDR3 protein. Found here are more than 250,000 distinct CDR3 sequences, about a sixth of them singletons; the top ten hold approximately 23%. The CDR3 has 13 residues. Between the trimmed V and J ends, which lost 4 bases and 9 bases, there was a span of 10 bases. CDR1 and CDR2 (germline): SGHTA, FQGNSA. This receptor was taken from a man between 18 and 35 years old who had mild COVID-19 (a few samples of this study predate the infection). Cell type and time point are not known. The J gene is TRBJ1-6, the V gene TRBV7-2; D is undetermined. Sequenced sample: PBMCs or a T cell subset sorted from them (not recorded which). CDR3 nucleotides: TGTGCCAGCAGCTCCAACGGGTTTTCACCCCTCCACTTT. It yields the protein CASSSNGFSPLHF.